The rows below give T cell receptor beta chains drawn from one sample of a study of T cells after yellow fever vaccination. From the 5' RACE reads, TCRdb called clonotypes with MiXCR, one entry per CDR3 protein. The table shows 300,000 to 400,000 distinct CDR3 sequences, with around 13% occurring only once. The sample in question was CD4+ T cells sorted from PBMCs, obtained 15 days after the yellow fever booster vaccination. These receptors originate from a man aged 18 to 29 who received the YFV17D yellow fever vaccine. Each CDR3 is given with its conserved first and last residue. The D gene is left open where the match is weak. Rows give clone size only sometimes, using once, few, many, or a class for an expanded clone.

NA,TRBJ2-7,TRBV20-1,TRBD2,CSANGLGAYEQYF,TGCAGTGCTAACGGACTAGGGGCCTACGAGCAGTACTTC
few,TRBJ2-3,TRBV15,TRBD1,CATRRDRGTQYF,TGTGCCACCCGGAGGGACAGGGGTACGCAGTATTTT
NA,TRBJ2-3,TRBV13,NA,CASSKVSSTDTQYF,TGTGCCAGCAGCAAAGTGTCTAGCACAGATACGCAGTATTTT
NA,TRBJ2-5,TRBV18,TRBD2,CASSPGLVETQYF,TGTGCCAGCTCACCAGGACTAGTTGAGACCCAGTACTTC
few,TRBJ1-2,TRBV6-5,TRBD1,CASSKGGQGARPLYGYTF,TGTGCCAGCAGCAAGGGGGGACAGGGGGCGCGTCCCCTCTATGGCTACACCTTC
NA,TRBJ2-5,TRBV5-1,NA,CASSSGTYEETQYF,TGCGCCAGCAGCTCCGGGACATATGAAGAGACCCAGTACTTC
NA,TRBJ1-2,TRBV7-9,TRBD1,CASSSRPSGGDGYTF,TGTGCCAGCAGCTCTCGTCCTTCAGGGGGCGATGGCTACACCTTC
many,TRBJ1-2,TRBV5-1,NA,CASSLKTNYGYTF,TGCGCCAGCAGCTTGAAGACAAACTATGGCTACACCTTC
NA,TRBJ2-5,TRBV7-2,NA,CASSLPPRGQETQYF,TGTGCCAGCAGCTTACCCCCTCGGGGTCAAGAGACCCAGTACTTC
few,TRBJ1-2,TRBV6-5,TRBD1,CASSRQTGEGYTF,TGTGCCAGCAGTCGCCAGACAGGGGAAGGCTACACCTTC
many,TRBJ2-2,TRBV9,TRBD2,CASSVGGGNTGELFF,TGTGCCAGCAGCGTAGGCGGGGGGAACACCGGGGAGCTGTTTTTT
few,TRBJ2-4,TRBV19,NA,CASSSLGLFQYF,TGTGCCAGTAGTTCCCTGGGACTCTTTCAGTACTTC
few,TRBJ1-6,TRBV9,NA,CASSSGFGSYNSPLHF,TGTGCCAGCAGCTCTGGTTTCGGCTCCTATAATTCACCCCTCCACTTT
NA,TRBJ2-5,TRBV24-1,TRBD2,CATSDFLTSGGQETQYF,TGTGCCACCAGTGATTTCCTGACTAGCGGAGGACAGGAGACCCAGTACTTC
many,TRBJ1-4,TRBV3-1,NA,CASSHLSGEKLFF,TGTGCCAGCAGCCACTTATCGGGTGAAAAACTGTTTTTT
NA,TRBJ1-5,TRBV6-5,TRBD1,CASSDRDRGLQAHF,TGTGCCAGCAGTGACCGGGACAGGGGCTTACAGGCGCATTTT
many,TRBJ2-5,TRBV5-1,NA,CASSWDRQETQYF,TGCGCCAGCAGCTGGGACCGGCAAGAGACCCAGTACTTC
many,TRBJ2-3,TRBV24-1,NA,CATSRPVADTQYF,TGTGCCACCAGTAGACCCGTCGCGGATACGCAGTATTTT
few,TRBJ2-1,TRBV6-5,TRBD1,CASSYSPQGAHEQFF,TGTGCCAGCAGTTACTCGCCACAGGGGGCGCATGAGCAGTTCTTC
many,TRBJ2-6,TRBV12-3/TRBV12-4,NA,CASSSGGRSGANVLTF,TGTGCCAGCAGTTCTGGGGGACGCTCTGGGGCCAACGTCCTGACTTTC
few,TRBJ2-3,TRBV9,TRBD1,CASSLWTGGTDTQYF,TGTGCCAGCAGCCTTTGGACAGGGGGCACAGATACGCAGTATTTT
few,TRBJ1-1,TRBV4-1,NA,CASSQDLVGPRNTEAFF,TGCGCCAGCAGCCAAGATCTGGTAGGACCTAGGAACACTGAAGCTTTCTTT
few,TRBJ2-6,TRBV6-6,NA,CASSSRAWRALPGANVLTF,TGTGCCAGCAGCTCCCGGGCATGGCGGGCCCTCCCTGGGGCCAACGTCCTGACTTTC